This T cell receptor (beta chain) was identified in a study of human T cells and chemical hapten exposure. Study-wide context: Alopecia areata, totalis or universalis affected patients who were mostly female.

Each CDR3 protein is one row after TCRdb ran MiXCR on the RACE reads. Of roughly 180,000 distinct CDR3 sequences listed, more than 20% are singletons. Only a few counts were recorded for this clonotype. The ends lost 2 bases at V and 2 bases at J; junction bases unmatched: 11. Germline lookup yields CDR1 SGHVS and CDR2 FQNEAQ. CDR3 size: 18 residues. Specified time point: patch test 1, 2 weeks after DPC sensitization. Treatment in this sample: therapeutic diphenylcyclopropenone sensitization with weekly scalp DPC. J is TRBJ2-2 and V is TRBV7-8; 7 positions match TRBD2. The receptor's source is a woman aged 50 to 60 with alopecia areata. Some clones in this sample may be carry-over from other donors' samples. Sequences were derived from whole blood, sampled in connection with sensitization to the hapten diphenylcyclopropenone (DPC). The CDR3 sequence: CASSLLEYASGNTGELFF. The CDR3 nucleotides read TGTGCCAGCAGCTTACTCGAGTACGCTAGCGGAAACACCGGGGAGCTGTTTTTT.